This TCR beta chain was recorded in a study of cytomegalovirus exposure and HLA in healthy donors. Study-level points and caveats: HLA alleles showed associations with 15,000 to 20,000 TCR beta sequences in a later analysis, at a 0.05 false discovery rate.

The primer mix had 60 Vbeta and 13 Jbeta primers. Only in-frame clones appear in the TCRdb table, and some are missing; sequencing was by immunoSEQ multiplex PCR. The sample holds 83,000 or so clones; around 75% are singletons and the top ten take over 12%. Comments on this clone: The antigen remains undetermined.

Germline loops: CDR1 SEHNR, CDR2 FQNEAQ (reference sequence). Losses at the gene ends were 8 bases for V and 8 bases for J; bases not matched to a gene: 21. The CDR3 loop spans 18 amino acids. V and J are TRBV7-9 and TRBJ2-1; 10 bases are a match to TRBD2. The source is a woman aged 40 to 49 in good health and CMV-seropositive. The sequencing sample was made of PBMCs. This chain's CDR3 is CASRLHLAGGSRRDEQFF. CDR3 nucleotides: TGTGCCAGCCGCCTCCATTTAGCGGGAGGTTCGAGGCGAGATGAGCAGTTCTTC.